The source of this TCR beta chain is a study of shared clonotypes between healthy human individuals. In the case of this clone: Its cognate antigen is unknown.

The CDR3 is made up of 15 amino acids. Germline assignment: CDR1 KGHSH and CDR2 LQKENI. The V end was cut by 0 bases, the J end by 2 bases, with 10 bases between. Using 200 ng DNA, some 30,000 T cell genomes, the sorted-subset replicate PCRs were run. Only in-frame clones appear in the TCRdb table, and some are missing; sequencing was by immunoSEQ multiplex PCR. The sample includes about 1 million clones, 60% to 80% seen only once; the top ten take 1.5%. Study-level points and caveats: Larger estimated richness was generally seen in naive subsets than in memory subsets. The authors sampled blood alone, and tissue repertoires likely differ. Shared clonotypes: about 4.6% naive CD4, roughly 4% naive CD8, less than 2.5% memory CD4, around 0.4% memory CD8.

This receptor was identified in a man aged 18 to 29 in good health. V and J are TRBV18 and TRBJ2-5, with D possibly being TRBD2 (5 bases). Sequenced input: memory CD4+ T cells sorted from blood. As for subset: CD45RA-negative fraction. CDR3 sequence reads: CASSPPISEQETQYF. CDR3 nucleotides: TGTGCCAGCTCACCACCCATTAGCGAACAAGAGACCCAGTACTTC.